This T cell receptor beta chain was sequenced for a study of T cells in Graves' hyperthyroidism and ophthalmopathy. The investigators amplified TCR beta CDR3 regions from RNA transcripts. Researchers ran a first-round RT-PCR on the TCR CDR3 using the HTBI primer set. Each CDR3 protein gets one entry after TCRdb re-called the multiplex PCR reads with MiXCR. The sample yields nearly 600,000 distinct CDR3 sequences, approximately 15% seen once. Germline CDR1 is LGHDT and CDR2 is YNNKEL (reference sequence). This CDR3 contains 16 residues. The chain uses TRBV3-1 and TRBJ2-7; D may be TRBD2 (5 bases). TRBJ2-1 matches the DNA end more closely, so the J call is doubtful. Sequencing was carried out using blood. The source is a woman in her 30s with Graves' hyperthyroidism that later progressed to Graves' ophthalmopathy. CDR3 DNA: TGTGCCAGCAGCCCAGATTCGGGCCGGGGAGCTTACGAGCAGTTCTTC. Its translation: CASSPDSGRGAYEQFF.